The entry that follows covers one T cell receptor beta chain sequence. Its cognate antigen is unknown. The sample comes from a study of neoadjuvant nivolumab and ipilimumab in lung cancer. Study conclusions and caveats: Blood richness before therapy tracked richness in tumors resected after neoadjuvant therapy.

Data came from immunoSEQ multiplex PCR; TCRdb stores just in-frame clones and leaves some out. The data contain roughly 20,000 clones, roughly 84% of them singletons. Germline values: CDR1 DFQATT, CDR2 SNEGSKA (reference sequence). Trimming cost V 2 bases and J 1 base, with 3 bases left between them. This CDR3 is built from 11 residues. Sample: peripheral blood, taken before neoadjuvant nivolumab, alone or with ipilimumab. The chain combines TRBV20-1 with TRBJ2-7; D gene ambiguous. This clonotype was sampled from an adult with non-small cell lung cancer. The CDR3 region has the DNA TGCAGTGCTAGACTTTCCTACGAGCAGTACTTC. Its protein is CSARLSYEQYF.